The entry below describes one T cell receptor (beta chain). Its antigen is unknown. It has no much larger one-base neighbor in the sample; base qualities were not kept. Looking up the germline V gene yields CDR1 SGHRS and CDR2 YFSETQ. Spanning cysteine to phenylalanine, the CDR3 consists of 15 amino acids. Only CDR3 DNA is held: 45 bases, read in frame from base 1. V loses 4 bases, J loses 3 bases, and the germline ends lie 13 bases apart. Libraries were prepared through the immunoSEQ multiplex PCR assay. TCRdb holds this immuneACCESS table with in-frame rearrangements only. Some clones are missing; in checked studies, unresolved V genes explain under half, and the rest has no known cause. The sample has about 20,000 clones on record, approximately 91% of them singletons. In total, the top ten clones hold approximately 0.57% of the sample. This entry belongs to a study of T cell changes during pregnancy in multiple sclerosis (dated 2019 in TCRdb). Background on the whole study: Changes in the T cell repertoire over the course of pregnancy were examined in this study in women with multiple sclerosis.

The sequence was collected from a female donor in good health, enrolled as a control in a pregnancy study. Here the sequenced sample was CD4+ T cells from peripheral blood mononuclear cells, taken after pregnancy. This receptor chain uses TRBV5-1 and TRBJ1-4; a tentative D match to TRBD1 spans 6 bases. The CDR3 protein: CASSPGGAANEKLFF. The base sequence is TGCGCCAGCAGCCCCGGGGGGGCGGCTAATGAAAAACTGTTTTTT.